Listed below are T cell receptor beta chains from one sample, sequenced in a study of T cells in Graves' hyperthyroidism and ophthalmopathy. TCRdb passed the multiplex PCR reads through MiXCR, listing each CDR3 protein once. This table holds 300,000 to 400,000 distinct CDR3 sequences, around 23% found once. The specimen sequenced was blood. These receptors were obtained from a woman between 45 and 60 years old with Graves' hyperthyroidism. Both conserved end residues are part of each CDR3. D genes are given only for firm matches. Clone size, where shown, is once, few, many, or a class for clones that have expanded.

j_call v_call d_call clone_size cdr3_aa cdr3_nt
TRBJ1-5 TRBV7-9 TRBD1 - CASSLGGTANQPQHF TGTGCCAGCAGCTTAGGGGGGACAGCCAATCAGCCCCAGCATTTT
TRBJ2-1 TRBV20-1 TRBD2 - CSASRASGRAVNEQFF TGCAGTGCTAGCCGGGCTAGCGGGAGGGCGGTGAATGAGCAGTTCTTC
TRBJ2-3 TRBV3-1 - many CASSQDLATDTQYF TGTGCCAGCAGCCAAGATTTGGCTACAGATACGCAGTATTTT
TRBJ2-5 TRBV13 TRBD2 few CASSFRGTSGLAQYF TGTGCCAGCAGCTTTAGGGGGACTAGCGGCTTGGCCCAGTACTTC
TRBJ1-5 TRBV12-5 TRBD1 - CASGVDEYRGRQPQHF TGTGCTAGTGGTGTCGACGAATACAGGGGGCGTCAGCCCCAGCATTTT
TRBJ1-2 TRBV20-1 - few CSARGPSYGYTF TGCAGTGCTAGGGGCCCCAGCTATGGCTACACCTTC
TRBJ2-7 TRBV3-1 - many CASSHRGGGHEQYF TGTGCCAGCAGCCATCGAGGAGGAGGGCACGAGCAGTACTTC
TRBJ2-2 TRBV11-3 TRBD2 once CASSMGLAGAGELFF TGTGCCAGCAGCATGGGACTAGCGGGGGCCGGGGAGCTGTTTTTT
TRBJ2-3 TRBV20-1 TRBD2 - CSAPAAGGPTDTQYF TGCAGTGCCCCCGCGGCGGGAGGGCCCACAGATACGCAGTATTTT
TRBJ2-3 TRBV3-1 - - CASSRPGTASTDTQYF TGTGCCAGCAGCCGCCCCGGGACGGCTAGCACAGATACGCAGTATTTT
TRBJ1-5 TRBV4-1 - - CASSRGGAYGNQPQHF TGCGCCAGCAGCCGGGGGGGGGCCTACGGCAATCAGCCCCAGCATTTT
TRBJ1-1 TRBV5-1 - many CASSLTPSRANTEAFF TGCGCCAGCAGCTTGACCCCTTCTCGGGCCAACACTGAAGCTTTCTTT
TRBJ2-5 TRBV12-3/TRBV12-4 - - CASSFSVEGLETQYF TGTGCCAGCAGTTTTAGTGTCGAGGGGCTGGAGACCCAGTACTTC
TRBJ1-1 TRBV18 - many CASSPYRENTEAFF TGTGCCAGCTCACCATACAGGGAGAACACTGAAGCTTTCTTT
TRBJ2-2 TRBV2 TRBD1 many CASSENRGQGGELFF TGTGCCAGCAGTGAAAACAGGGGGCAAGGCGGGGAGCTGTTTTTT
TRBJ1-1 TRBV6-5 TRBD1 many CASSYTQGGAFF TGTGCCAGCAGTTACACACAGGGGGGAGCTTTCTTT
TRBJ2-7 TRBV7-2 TRBD2 many CASSLIPGLAEHEQYF TGTGCCAGCAGCCTGATTCCGGGACTAGCCGAGCACGAGCAGTACTTC
TRBJ1-5 TRBV30 - many CAWSPTGIQPQHF TGTGCCTGGAGTCCGACTGGGATTCAGCCCCAGCATTTT